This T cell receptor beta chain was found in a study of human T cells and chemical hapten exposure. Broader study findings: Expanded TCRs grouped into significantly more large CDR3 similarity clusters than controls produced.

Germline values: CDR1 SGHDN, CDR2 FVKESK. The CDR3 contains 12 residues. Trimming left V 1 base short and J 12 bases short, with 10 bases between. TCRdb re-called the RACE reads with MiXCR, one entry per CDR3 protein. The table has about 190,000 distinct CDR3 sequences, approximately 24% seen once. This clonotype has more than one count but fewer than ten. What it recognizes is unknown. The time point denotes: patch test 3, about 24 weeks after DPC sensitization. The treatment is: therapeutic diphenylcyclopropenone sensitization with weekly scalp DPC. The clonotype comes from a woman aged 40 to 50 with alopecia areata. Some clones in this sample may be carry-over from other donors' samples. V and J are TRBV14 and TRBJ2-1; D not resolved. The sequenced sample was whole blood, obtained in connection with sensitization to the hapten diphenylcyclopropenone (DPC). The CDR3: CASSQGQLGQFF. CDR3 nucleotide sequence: TGTGCCAGCAGCCAAGGCCAGCTGGGGCAGTTCTTC.